The entry below describes one T cell receptor (beta chain). Per the germline V gene, CDR1 is SGHRS and CDR2 is YFSETQ. V lost 3 bases and J lost 7; bases outside the gene matches: 5. This CDR3 contains 14 residues. The sample comes from a study of blood T cell repertoires in COVID-19. As for the study in general: Donors in the United States, Italy and Spain gave samples during acute or convalescent COVID-19. From T cells, B-cell-depleted T cells, or PBMCs came the material, which was cDNA or gDNA.

Original methodology: Counts of nucleated cells, estimated from reference gene primer amplification, were obtained. Measured with immunoSEQ multiplex PCR; TCRdb has only the in-frame clones, and not every one. V and J calls and clone size are given by that table; D and trimming were obtained from the DNA. The sample holds about 120,000 clones, over 70% seen once. V and J are TRBV5-1 and TRBJ1-2; the match to TRBD1 covers 11 bases. This TCR derives from a man in his forties or fifties with acute or convalescent COVID-19. Material: peripheral blood. The CDR3 spells CASSSRDRGSGYTF. The DNA for the CDR3 is TGCGCCAGCAGCTCCCGGGACAGGGGGTCTGGCTACACCTTC.